This T cell receptor beta chain was sequenced in a study of early T cells in non-severe SARS-CoV-2 infection. On the study more broadly: Bulk RNA isolated from unsorted whole blood underwent sequencing; chains were not paired.

At least ten counts were recorded for this clonotype. The germline V gene encodes CDR1 SGHRS and CDR2 YFSETQ. CDR3 length: 15 residues. V dropped 5 bases and J dropped 2; count of bases not matched to a gene: 6. Individual cDNA molecules carried attached unique molecular identifiers. One entry per CDR3 protein results from TCRdb running MiXCR on the 5' RACE reads. Of tens of thousands of distinct CDR3 sequences in the sample, roughly 5% were seen once. Input material: whole blood. The chain has TRBV5-1 and TRBJ2-5, with 10 bases fitting TRBD2. The receptor was derived from an adult who was a healthcare worker with PCR-confirmed SARS-CoV-2 infection or an uninfected control (not recorded which). Written as DNA, the CDR3 is TGCGCCAGCAGTGGTCTAGCGGGGGTACAAGAGACCCAGTACTTC. Translating it yields CASSGLAGVQETQYF.